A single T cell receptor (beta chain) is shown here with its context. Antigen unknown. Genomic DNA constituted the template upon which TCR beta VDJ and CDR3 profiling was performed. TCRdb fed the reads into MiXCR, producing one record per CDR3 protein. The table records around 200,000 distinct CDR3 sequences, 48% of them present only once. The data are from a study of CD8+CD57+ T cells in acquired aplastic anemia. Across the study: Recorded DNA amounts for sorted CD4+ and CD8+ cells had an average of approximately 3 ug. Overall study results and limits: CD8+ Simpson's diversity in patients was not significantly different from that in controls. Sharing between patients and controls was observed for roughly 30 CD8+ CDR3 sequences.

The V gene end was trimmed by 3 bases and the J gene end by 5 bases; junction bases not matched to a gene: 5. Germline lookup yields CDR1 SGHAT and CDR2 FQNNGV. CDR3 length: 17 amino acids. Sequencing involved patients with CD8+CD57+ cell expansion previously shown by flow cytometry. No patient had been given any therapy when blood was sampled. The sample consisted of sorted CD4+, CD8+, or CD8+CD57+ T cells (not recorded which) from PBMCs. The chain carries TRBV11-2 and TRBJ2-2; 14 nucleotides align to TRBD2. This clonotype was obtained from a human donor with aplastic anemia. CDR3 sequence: CASSFPGLAGVTGELFF. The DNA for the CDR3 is TGTGCCAGCAGCTTCCCGGGACTAGCGGGGGTTACCGGGGAGCTGTTTTTT.